The T cell receptor beta chain described here comes from a study of identical twins. The cDNA had a unique molecular identifier and a template-switch universal primer site. TCRdb re-called the 5' RACE reads with MiXCR, one entry per CDR3 protein. Of 700,000 or so distinct CDR3 sequences listed, 8.5% to 9% are singletons. Study-wide results and caveats: Models came in too low on out-of-frame TCR alpha sharing in monozygotic twins.

Losses at the gene ends were 2 bases for V and 7 bases for J; bases not matched to a gene: 10. Germline assignment: CDR1 SGHVS and CDR2 FNYEAQ. The CDR3 spans 15 residues. All donors comprised healthy Caucasians. This clonotype was seen a handful of times. Its antigen is not identified. The sample also formed part of further work on yellow fever vaccine responses in identical twins. That source notes: Vaccine-induced T cell responses in twins were reportedly observed to appear partly convergent, partly personalized.

The genes are TRBV7-6 and TRBJ2-5, with TRBD1 matching 7 bases. The sequencing input was PBMCs. This clonotype originated in a woman between 18 and 29 years old in good health. CDR3: CASSLRRDSPGTQYF. In DNA, the CDR3 is TGTGCCAGCAGCTTAAGAAGGGACAGCCCAGGGACCCAGTACTTC. The complete variable domain, with remaining parts taken from reference TRBV7-6 and TRBJ2-5, reads GAGVSQSPRYKVTKRGQDVALRCDPISGHVSLYWYRQALGQGPEFLTYFNYEAQQDKSGLPNDRFSAERPEGSISTLTIQRTEQRDSAMYRCASSLRRDSPGTQYFGPGTRLLVL.